This TCR beta chain appears in the sequencing data of a study of PD-L1 blockade in urothelial cancer. Looking at the study overall: Patients commenced atezolizumab around 2014, and it was given at 1,200 mg intravenously every 3 weeks. In the patient group, about 90% of the roughly 29 were males with bladder-origin urothelial cancer. Overall study findings and caveats: A below-median TCR clonality in blood before treatment predicted better survival.

This clone was recorded once. Antigen specificity is unknown. From germline, CDR1 is LNHDA and CDR2 SQIVND (reference sequence). Between the trimmed V and J ends, which lost 4 bases and 2 bases, there was a span of 3 bases. The CDR3 has 12 amino acids. In each PCR, synthetic TCR analog templates were spiked in. Method: immunoSEQ multiplex PCR; TCRdb's copy keeps in-frame clones and lacks some. This sample has 30,000 to 45,000 clones, with about 93% found just once. The genes are TRBV19 and TRBJ1-5, with D unclear. The sample in question was PBMCs, obtained around atezolizumab (anti-PD-L1) treatment. The receptor was derived from a man between 65 and 85 years old with urothelial cancer. CDR3 DNA sequence: TGTGCCAGTAGTAGAGGCAATCAGCCCCAGCATTTT. Protein product: CASSRGNQPQHF.